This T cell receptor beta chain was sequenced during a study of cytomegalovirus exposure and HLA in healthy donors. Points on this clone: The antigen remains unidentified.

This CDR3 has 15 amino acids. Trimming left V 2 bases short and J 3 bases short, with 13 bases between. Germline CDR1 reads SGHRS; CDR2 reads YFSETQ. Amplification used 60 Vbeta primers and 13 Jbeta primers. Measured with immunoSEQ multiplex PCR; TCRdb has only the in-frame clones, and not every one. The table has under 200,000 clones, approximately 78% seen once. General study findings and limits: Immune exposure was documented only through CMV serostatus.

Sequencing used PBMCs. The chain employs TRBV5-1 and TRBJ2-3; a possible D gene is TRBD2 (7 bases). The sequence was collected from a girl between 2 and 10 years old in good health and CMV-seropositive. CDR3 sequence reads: CASSFNREGTDTQYF. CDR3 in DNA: TGCGCCAGCAGCTTCAACAGGGAGGGGACAGATACGCAGTATTTT.